This T cell receptor (beta chain) originates from a study of blood T cell repertoires in COVID-19. The protocol was immunoSEQ multiplex PCR, while the TCRdb copy is restricted to in-frame clones and leaves out a portion. The table shows about 350,000 clones, with approximately 91% occurring only once. The CDR3 runs to 14 residues. V was clipped by 4 bases and J by 5 bases; unmatched bases: 5. Germline V CDR1 and CDR2: SGHDT, YYEEEE. The chain links TRBV5-6 to TRBJ2-5; 10 bases line up with TRBD1. Sequencing was done on a sample of PBMCs or T cells enriched from blood (not recorded which). The clonotype comes from a woman aged 30 to 39 who had been exposed to COVID-19. For the CDR3, the DNA is TGTGCCAGCAGCCGGACAGGGGGAGATGAGACCCAGTACTTC. It codes for CASSRTGGDETQYF.